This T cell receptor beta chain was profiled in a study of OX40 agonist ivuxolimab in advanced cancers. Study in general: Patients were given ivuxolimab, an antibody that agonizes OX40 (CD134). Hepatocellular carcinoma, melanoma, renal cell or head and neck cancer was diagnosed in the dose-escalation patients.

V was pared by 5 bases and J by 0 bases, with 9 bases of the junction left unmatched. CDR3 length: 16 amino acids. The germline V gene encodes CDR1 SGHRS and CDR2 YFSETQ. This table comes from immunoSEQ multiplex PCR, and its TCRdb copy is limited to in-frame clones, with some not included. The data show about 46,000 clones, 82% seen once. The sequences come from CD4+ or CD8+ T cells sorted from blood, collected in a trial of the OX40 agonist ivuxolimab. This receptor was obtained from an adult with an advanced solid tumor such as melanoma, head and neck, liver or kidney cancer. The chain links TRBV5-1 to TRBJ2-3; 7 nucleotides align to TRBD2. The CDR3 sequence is CASRALAETSTDTQYF. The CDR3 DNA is TGCGCCAGCAGGGCCCTAGCGGAGACTAGCACAGATACGCAGTATTTT.